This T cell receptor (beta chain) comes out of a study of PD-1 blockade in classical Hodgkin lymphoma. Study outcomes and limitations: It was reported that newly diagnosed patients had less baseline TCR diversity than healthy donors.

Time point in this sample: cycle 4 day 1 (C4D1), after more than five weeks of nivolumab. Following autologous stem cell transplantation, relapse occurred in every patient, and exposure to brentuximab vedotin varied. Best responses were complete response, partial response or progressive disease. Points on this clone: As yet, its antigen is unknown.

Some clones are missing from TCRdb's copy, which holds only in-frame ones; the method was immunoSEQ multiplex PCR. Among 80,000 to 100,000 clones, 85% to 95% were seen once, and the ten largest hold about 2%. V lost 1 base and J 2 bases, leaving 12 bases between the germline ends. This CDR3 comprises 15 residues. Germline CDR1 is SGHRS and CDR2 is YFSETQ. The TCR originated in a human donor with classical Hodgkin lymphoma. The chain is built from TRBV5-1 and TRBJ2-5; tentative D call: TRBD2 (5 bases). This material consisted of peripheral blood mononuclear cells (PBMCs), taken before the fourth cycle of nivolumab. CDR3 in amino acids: CASSLLLRVQETQYF. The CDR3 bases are TGCGCCAGCAGCTTGCTATTGCGGGTACAAGAGACCCAGTACTTC.